This T cell receptor beta chain was captured by sequencing in a study of T cells expressing NK-cell markers. No DNA is given; TCRdb re-called the 5' RACE reads and lists each CDR3 protein once. The sample's table shows some 410,000 distinct CDR3 sequences. A word on this clonotype: Antigen specificity is unknown.

Study conclusions and caveats: Roughly 1.0-7.0% of CD8+ T cells in over five donors belonged to dominant NKG2C+ clonotypes.

CDR1 and CDR2 from the germline V gene are MNHNS and SASEGT. This CDR3 contains 15 residues. The sample consisted of blood T cells: a sorted CD56 or NKG2C T cell subset, CD4+ or CD8+ T cells, or bulk PBMC T cells (not recorded which). The TCR sequence derives from a woman aged 18-69 years in good health. The J gene is TRBJ2-3, the V gene TRBV6-1; TCRdb returns TRBD1, unconfirmable since there is no DNA. This CDR3 reads CASSLYRGGTDTQYF.